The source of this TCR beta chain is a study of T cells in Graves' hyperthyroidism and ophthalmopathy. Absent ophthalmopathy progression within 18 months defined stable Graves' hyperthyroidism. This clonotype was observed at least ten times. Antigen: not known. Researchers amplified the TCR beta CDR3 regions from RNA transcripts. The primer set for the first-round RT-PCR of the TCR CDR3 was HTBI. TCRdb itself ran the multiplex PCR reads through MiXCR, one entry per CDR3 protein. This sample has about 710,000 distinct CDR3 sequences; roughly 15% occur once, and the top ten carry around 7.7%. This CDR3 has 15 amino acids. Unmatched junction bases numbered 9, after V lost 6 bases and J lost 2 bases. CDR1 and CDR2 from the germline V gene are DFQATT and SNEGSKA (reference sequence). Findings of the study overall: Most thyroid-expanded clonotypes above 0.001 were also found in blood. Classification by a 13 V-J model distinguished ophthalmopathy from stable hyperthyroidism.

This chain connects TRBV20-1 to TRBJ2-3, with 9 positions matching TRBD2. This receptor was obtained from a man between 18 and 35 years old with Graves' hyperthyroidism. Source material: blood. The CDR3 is CSARPLAGITDTQYF. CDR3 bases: TGCAGTGCCCGCCCTCTAGCGGGGATCACAGATACGCAGTATTTT.